The 8 T cell receptor beta chains presented below share a single source sample, sequenced in a study of T-cell reconstitution after alpha-beta-depleted transplantation in children. Unique molecular identifiers were incorporated when the TCRbeta library was constructed. MiXCR, run by TCRdb on the PCR reads, gives a single entry per CDR3 protein. The sample shows about a million distinct CDR3 sequences, less than 30% of them seen only once. This specimen consisted of PBMCs, mostly from graft donor cells, obtained 360 days after TCRalphabeta/CD19-depleted stem cell transplant. Receptors originate from a boy under two years old who had a stem cell transplant for SCID, so the T cells may come from the graft donor.

The gene calls are TRBV4-2 and TRBJ2-7, with TRBD1 identical over 12 bases. The junction had 7 bases not matched to a gene; V was cut back by 1 base and J by 6 bases. CDR1 and CDR2 (germline): LGHNA, YNFKEQ. The CDR3 length is 16 residues. The chain's CDR3 is CASSQVGTGGQSEQYF. DNA for the CDR3: TGTGCCAGCAGCCAAGTAGGGACAGGGGGCCAGAGCGAGCAGTACTTC.

This clonotype was counted a few times. The gene calls are TRBV4-2 and TRBJ2-2, with a weak D call TRBD2 (7 bases). This CDR3 has 19 residues. Germline assignment: CDR1 LGHNA and CDR2 YNFKEQ. Trimming stripped 3 bases from V and 3 bases from J, with 23 bases between. As DNA, the CDR3 is TGTGCCAGCAGCCATGACCCAGTTTGGGGGGGGCCAGACACCGGGGAGCTGTTTTTT. Amino acids: CASSHDPVWGGPDTGELFF.

The rearrangement uses TRBV3-1 and TRBJ2-1; 10 bases line up with TRBD1. Germline V CDR1 and CDR2: LGHDT, YNNKEL (reference sequence). V shed 1 base and J 5 bases; nucleotides not matched to a gene: 2. CDR3 size: 15 residues. The CDR3 spells CASSQGGTGDNEQFF. In nucleotides, the CDR3 is TGTGCCAGCAGCCAAGGCGGGACAGGGGACAATGAGCAGTTCTTC.

The rearrangement uses TRBV20-1 and TRBJ2-5, with 8 bases matching TRBD2. Per germline, CDR1 DFQATT and CDR2 SNEGSKA (reference sequence). This CDR3 has 18 amino acids. Trimming removed 3 bases from V and 2 bases from J; junction bases left unmatched: 17. Written as DNA, the CDR3 is TGCAGTGCTAGTACCAGCGGGGGTACTCTTGGCTTACAAGAGACCCAGTACTTC. It is translated as CSASTSGGTLGLQETQYF.

J is TRBJ2-2 and V is TRBV5-1; 11 nucleotides match TRBD2. Germline CDR1 reads SGHRS; CDR2 reads YFSETQ. J lost 6 bases, V lost 0 bases, and 4 bases had no gene match. This CDR3 comprises 16 residues. The CDR3 is CASSLALAGGPGELFF. For the CDR3, the DNA is TGCGCCAGCAGCTTGGCCCTAGCGGGGGGTCCCGGGGAGCTGTTTTTT.

This clonotype was seen a few times. This chain connects TRBV2 to TRBJ2-3; 13 positions agree with TRBD2. V gave up 8 bases and J gave up 4 bases; unmatched junction bases: 0. This CDR3 is 13 amino acids long. In germline, CDR1 is SNHLY, CDR2 FYNNEI. The CDR3: CASGLAGADTQYF. The CDR3 DNA reads TGTGCCAGCGGACTAGCGGGAGCAGATACGCAGTATTTT.

V and J are TRBV4-3 and TRBJ1-1; TRBD1 aligns across 9 bases. Germline V gene lookup returns CDR1 LGHNA and CDR2 YSLEER. This CDR3 has 15 amino acids. V lost 3 bases to trimming and J lost 5 bases; unmatched junction nucleotides: 7. The CDR3 DNA is TGCGCCAGCAGCCAGACGGACAGGGGAGGAACTGAAGCTTTCTTT. Translated, it gives CASSQTDRGGTEAFF.

This clonotype was counted between two and nine times. An end of the junction differs from the germline gene, which may be a read error. This chain joins TRBV13 and TRBJ1-1, with D perhaps TRBD1 (5 bases). The CDR3 extends over 11 amino acids. Germline values: CDR1 PRHDT, CDR2 FYEKMQ (reference sequence). The CDR3 DNA sequence: TGTGCCAGCAGCTCCCGCCCCGGGACGGACTTT. Translation gives CASSSRPGTDF.